This TCR beta chain stems from a study of cytomegalovirus exposure and HLA in healthy donors. PCR employed 60 Vbeta and 13 Jbeta primers. Profiling relied on immunoSEQ multiplex PCR, and the TCRdb table lists in-frame clones only, not all of them. Altogether 100,000 or so clones are present, 75% being singletons, with the ten largest covering 13% to 15%. Healthy bone marrow donors made up the donors. Trimming cost V 3 bases and J 6 bases; bases outside gene matches: 8. This CDR3 spans 16 amino acids. Looked up from germline, CDR1 is SGHKS and CDR2 is YYEKEE (reference sequence). General study findings and limits: Fewer than 200 TCR beta chains were listed as cytomegalovirus-associated. The classifier was said to identify cytomegalovirus status with high specificity and sensitivity.

This clone occurred a few times. Its antigen is not identified. This TCR was sampled from a male donor in good health and CMV-seropositive. The sequenced material came from PBMCs. The chain recombines TRBV5-5 with TRBJ2-2; 10 nucleotides agree with TRBD1. In nucleotides, the CDR3 is TGTGCCAGCAGCTGGAGACAGGGGGCTGTTGCCGGGGAGCTGTTTTTT. Translated: CASSWRQGAVAGELFF.